Detailed here is one TCR beta chain. This clone's antigen is unknown. It has no much larger one-base neighbor in the sample; base qualities were not kept. This record comes from a study of blood T cell repertoires in COVID-19 (dated by TCRdb to between 2020 and 2021). For the wider study: The collaborator samples originated in the United States, Italy and Spain and spanned the acute and convalescent phases of COVID-19. The material from the prospective study consisted of cDNA or gDNA derived from T cells, B-cell-depleted T cells, or PBMCs. The dataset comprised deeply sampled blood TCRbeta repertoires from subjects exposed to, actively infected with, or recovered from COVID-19. The repertoires were made available in a free public database intended to serve as a resource for research on the immune response to SARS-CoV-2. The samples were drawn from the first 160 participants of the ongoing ImmuneRACE study and from 950 to 1,500 subjects provided by 6 global collaborators. Nearly every sample came with metadata listing a de-identified subject ID, COVID-19 status, age in years and sex. Where available, HLA class I and class II types were taken from metadata supplied by the sample provider and were not determined by assay-based typing.

Another Seattle source contributed samples from volunteer blood donors who had recovered from COVID-19. The collaborating institutions used their own protocols to collect whole blood in K2EDTA tubes. Collaborator samples were shipped for TCRbeta analysis as frozen whole blood, isolated PBMCs, or DNA extracted from either sample type. V and J lose 5 bases and 4 bases, and a span of 12 bases separates them. The CDR3 starts with the cysteine, ends with the phenylalanine, and has 14 residues. Left in the record is the CDR3 DNA by itself, 42 bases read in frame from the first base. The germline V gene specifies MDHEN as CDR1 and SYDVKM as CDR2. What the research found in general, with its limitations: The amount of clinical and demographic metadata varied by source and participant and was provided uncurated.

The immunoSEQ Assay, a bias-controlled multiplex PCR, was used to amplify TCRbeta CDR3 regions from genomic DNA. The original methods were these. Within the assay, amplification of reference gene primers was used to estimate how many nucleated cells each sample contained. To quantify the absolute abundance of each unique TCRbeta CDR3 rearrangement, sequence reads were collapsed and filtered. For each sample, productive Simpson clonality was calculated as the square root of Simpson's diversity index across productive rearrangements. TCRdb took over this immuneACCESS table, retaining in-frame rearrangements with V and J assigned. Such tables are incomplete; in checked studies, under half of the missing clones stem from an unresolved V gene, and the remainder is unexplained. V, J and clone size reflect that table, while D and trimming were determined from the DNA. This sample gives about 190,000 clones in total; approximately 91% of them show up just once. The top ten clones comprise 5.5% to 7% of the sample.

The chain employs TRBV28 and TRBJ2-1, with the D segment identity uncertain. Specimen: peripheral blood. The clonotype was recovered from a woman aged 40 to 50 who had recovered from COVID-19. The DNA sequence reads TGTGCCAGCAGTCCCCCCGCAGATTACAATGAGCAGTTCTTC. Its protein product is CASSPPADYNEQFF.